The sample holds many counts of the clone carrying this TCR beta chain. What it binds is not known. Germline CDR1 is MGHRA and CDR2 is YSYEKL. There are 16 residues in the CDR3. Trimming shortened V by 4 bases and J by 3 bases, and 15 bases separated the two germline ends. The entry originates in a study of human T cells and chemical hapten exposure. Study-level findings and limits: DPC sensitization produced no change in TCRs with frequency above 1 in 1000.

Individual cDNA molecules each carried unique molecular identifiers attached by the library. TCRdb recomputed calls from the RACE reads with MiXCR, one row per CDR3 protein. The sample shows 75,000 to 100,000 distinct CDR3 sequences, roughly a tenth of them seen only once. The time point denotes: patch test 1, 2 weeks after DPC sensitization. Treatment given: therapeutic diphenylcyclopropenone sensitization with weekly scalp DPC. This clonotype was sampled from a man aged 40-49 years with alopecia areata. Some clones in this sample may be carry-over from other donors' samples. The J gene is TRBJ1-4, the V gene TRBV4-1; D unclear. The sequences come from whole blood, collected in connection with sensitization to the hapten diphenylcyclopropenone (DPC). This chain's CDR3 is CASSPILATANEKLFF. The CDR3 bases are TGCGCCAGCAGCCCCATATTGGCCACGGCTAATGAAAAACTGTTTTTT.